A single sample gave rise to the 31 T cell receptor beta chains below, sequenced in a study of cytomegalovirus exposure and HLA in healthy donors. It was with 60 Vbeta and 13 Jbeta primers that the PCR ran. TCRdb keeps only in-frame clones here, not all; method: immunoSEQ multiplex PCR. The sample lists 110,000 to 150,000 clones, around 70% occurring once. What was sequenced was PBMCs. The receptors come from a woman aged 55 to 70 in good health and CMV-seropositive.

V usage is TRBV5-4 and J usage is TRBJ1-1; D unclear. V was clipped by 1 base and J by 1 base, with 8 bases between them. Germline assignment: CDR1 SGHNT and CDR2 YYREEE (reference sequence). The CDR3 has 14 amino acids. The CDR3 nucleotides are TGTGCCAGCAGCTTGCAGGCAGCGAACACTGAAGCTTTCTTT. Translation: CASSLQAANTEAFF.

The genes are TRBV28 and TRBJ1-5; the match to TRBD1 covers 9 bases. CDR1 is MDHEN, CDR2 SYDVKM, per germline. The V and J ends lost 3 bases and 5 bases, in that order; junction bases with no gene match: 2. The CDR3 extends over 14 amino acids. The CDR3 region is CASSLGQGDQPQHF. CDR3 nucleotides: TGTGCCAGCAGTTTGGGACAGGGAGATCAGCCCCAGCATTTT.

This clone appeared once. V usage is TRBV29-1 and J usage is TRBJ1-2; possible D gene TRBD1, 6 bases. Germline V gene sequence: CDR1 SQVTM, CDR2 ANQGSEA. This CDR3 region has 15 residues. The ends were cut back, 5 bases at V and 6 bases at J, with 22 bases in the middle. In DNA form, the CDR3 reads TGCAGCGTTCCTAAAACAGGGTCGGGTATTGATGGCTACACCTTC. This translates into CSVPKTGSGIDGYTF. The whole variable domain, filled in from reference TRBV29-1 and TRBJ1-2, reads SAVISQKPSRDICQRGTSLTIQCQVDSQVTMMFWYRQQPGQSLTLIATANQGSEATYESGFVIDKFPISRPNLTFSTLTVSNMSPEDSSIYLCSVPKTGSGIDGYTFGSGTRLTVV.

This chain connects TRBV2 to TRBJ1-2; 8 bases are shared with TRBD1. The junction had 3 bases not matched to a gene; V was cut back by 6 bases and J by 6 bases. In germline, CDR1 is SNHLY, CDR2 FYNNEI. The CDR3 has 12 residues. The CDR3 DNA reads TGTGCCAGCAGAGGACAGGGCGATGGCTACACCTTC. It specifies CASRGQGDGYTF.

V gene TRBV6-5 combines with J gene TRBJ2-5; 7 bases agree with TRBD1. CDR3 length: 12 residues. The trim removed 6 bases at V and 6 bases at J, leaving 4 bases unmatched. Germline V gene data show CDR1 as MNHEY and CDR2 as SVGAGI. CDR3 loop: CASSRDSKTQYF. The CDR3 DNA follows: TGTGCCAGCAGCCGGGACAGCAAGACCCAGTACTTC.

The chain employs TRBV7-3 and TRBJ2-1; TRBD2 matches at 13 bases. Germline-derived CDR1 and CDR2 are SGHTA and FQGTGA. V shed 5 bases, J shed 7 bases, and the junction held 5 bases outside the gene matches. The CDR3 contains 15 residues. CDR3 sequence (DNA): TGTGCCAGCAGCCTACAGGGACTAGCGGGAAATGAGCAGTTCTTC. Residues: CASSLQGLAGNEQFF.

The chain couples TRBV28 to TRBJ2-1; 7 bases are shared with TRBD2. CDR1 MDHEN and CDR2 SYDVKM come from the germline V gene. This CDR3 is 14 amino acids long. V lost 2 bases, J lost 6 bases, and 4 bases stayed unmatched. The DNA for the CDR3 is TGTGCCAGCAGTTTAGCGGGGAGGGGCAATGAGCAGTTCTTC. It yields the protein CASSLAGRGNEQFF.

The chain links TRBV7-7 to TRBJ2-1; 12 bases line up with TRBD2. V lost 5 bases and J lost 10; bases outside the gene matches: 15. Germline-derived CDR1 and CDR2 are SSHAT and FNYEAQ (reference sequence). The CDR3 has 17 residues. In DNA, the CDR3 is TGTGCCAGCAGCGTCTCCTCTAGCGGGAGGGCCTCAGGAGAGCAGTTCTTC. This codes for CASSVSSSGRASGEQFF.

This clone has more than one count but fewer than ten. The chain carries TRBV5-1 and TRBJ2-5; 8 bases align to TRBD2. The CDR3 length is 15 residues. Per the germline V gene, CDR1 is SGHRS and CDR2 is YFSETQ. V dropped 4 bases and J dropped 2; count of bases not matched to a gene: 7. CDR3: CASSPNGGGQETQYF. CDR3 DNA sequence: TGCGCCAGCAGCCCAAACGGGGGGGGACAAGAGACCCAGTACTTC.

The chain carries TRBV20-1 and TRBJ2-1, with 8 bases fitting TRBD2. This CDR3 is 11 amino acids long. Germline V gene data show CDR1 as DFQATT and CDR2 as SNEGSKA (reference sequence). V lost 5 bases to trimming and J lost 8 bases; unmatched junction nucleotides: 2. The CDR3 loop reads CSARTSYEQFF. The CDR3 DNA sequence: TGCAGTGCTCGGACTAGCTATGAGCAGTTCTTC.

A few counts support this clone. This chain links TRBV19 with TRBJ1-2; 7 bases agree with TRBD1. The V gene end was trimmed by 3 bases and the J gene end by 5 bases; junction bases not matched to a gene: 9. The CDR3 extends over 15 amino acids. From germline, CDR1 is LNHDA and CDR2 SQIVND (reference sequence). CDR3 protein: CASSIETGFQYGYTF. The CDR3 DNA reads TGTGCCAGTAGTATCGAGACAGGGTTTCAATATGGCTACACCTTC.

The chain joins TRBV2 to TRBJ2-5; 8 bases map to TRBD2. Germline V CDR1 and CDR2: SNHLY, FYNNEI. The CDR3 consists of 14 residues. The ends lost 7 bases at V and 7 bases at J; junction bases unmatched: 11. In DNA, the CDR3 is TGTGCCAGCATTGGAACTAGCGGTCGTGGGACCCAGTACTTC. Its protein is CASIGTSGRGTQYF. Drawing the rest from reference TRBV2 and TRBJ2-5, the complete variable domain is EPEVTQTPSHQVTQMGQEVILRCVPISNHLYFYWYRQILGQKVEFLVSFYNNEISEKSEIFDDQFSVERPDGSNFTLKIRSTKLEDSAMYFCASIGTSGRGTQYFGPGTRLLVL.

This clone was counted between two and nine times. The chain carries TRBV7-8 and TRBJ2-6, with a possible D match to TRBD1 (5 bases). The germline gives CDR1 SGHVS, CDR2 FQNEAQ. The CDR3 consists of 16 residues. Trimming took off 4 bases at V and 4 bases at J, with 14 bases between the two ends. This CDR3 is CASSSPWGTGANVLTF. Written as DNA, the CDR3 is TGTGCCAGCAGCTCACCCTGGGGCACCGGGGCCAACGTCCTGACTTTC.

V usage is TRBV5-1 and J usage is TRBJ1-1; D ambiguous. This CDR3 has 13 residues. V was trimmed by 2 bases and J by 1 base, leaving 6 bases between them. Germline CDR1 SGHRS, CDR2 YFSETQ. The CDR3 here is CASSFTANTEAFF. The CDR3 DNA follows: TGCGCCAGCAGCTTTACAGCGAACACTGAAGCTTTCTTT.

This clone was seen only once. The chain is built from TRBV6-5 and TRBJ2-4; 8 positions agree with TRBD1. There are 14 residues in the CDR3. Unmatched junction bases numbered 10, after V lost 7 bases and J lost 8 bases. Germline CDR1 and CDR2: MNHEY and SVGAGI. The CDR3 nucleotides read TGTGCCAGCATGAGATCCGGGACAGGAGACATTCAGTACTTC. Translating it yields CASMRSGTGDIQYF.

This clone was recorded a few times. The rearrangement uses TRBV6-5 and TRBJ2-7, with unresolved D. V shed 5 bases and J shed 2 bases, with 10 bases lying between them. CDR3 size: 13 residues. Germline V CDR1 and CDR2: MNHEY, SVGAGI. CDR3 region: CASSPRYPYEQYF. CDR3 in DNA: TGTGCCAGCAGTCCCCGGTATCCCTACGAGCAGTACTTC.

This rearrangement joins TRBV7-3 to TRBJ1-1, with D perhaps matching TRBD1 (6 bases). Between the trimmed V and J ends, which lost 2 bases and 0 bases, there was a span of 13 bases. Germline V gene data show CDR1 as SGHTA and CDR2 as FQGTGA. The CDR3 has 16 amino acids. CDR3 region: CASSLPTGVMNTEAFF. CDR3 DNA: TGTGCCAGCAGCTTACCGACAGGCGTCATGAACACTGAAGCTTTCTTT.

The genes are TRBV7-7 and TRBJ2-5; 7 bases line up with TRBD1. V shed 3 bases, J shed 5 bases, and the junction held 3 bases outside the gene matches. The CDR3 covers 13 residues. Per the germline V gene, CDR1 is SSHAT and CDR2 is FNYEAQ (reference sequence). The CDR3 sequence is CASSFDREETQYF. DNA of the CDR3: TGTGCCAGCAGCTTCGACAGGGAGGAGACCCAGTACTTC.

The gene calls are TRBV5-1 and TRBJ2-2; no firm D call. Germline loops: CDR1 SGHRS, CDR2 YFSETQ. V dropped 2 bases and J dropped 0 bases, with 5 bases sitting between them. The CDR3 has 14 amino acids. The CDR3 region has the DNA TGCGCCAGCAGCTTACTACCGAACACCGGGGAGCTGTTTTTT. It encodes CASSLLPNTGELFF.

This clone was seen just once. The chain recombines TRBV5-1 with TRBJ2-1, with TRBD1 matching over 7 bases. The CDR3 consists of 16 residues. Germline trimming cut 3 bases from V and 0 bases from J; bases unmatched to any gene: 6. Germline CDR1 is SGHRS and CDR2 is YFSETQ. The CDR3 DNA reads TGCGCCAGCAGCTCCACAGGGGATGTCTCCTACAATGAGCAGTTCTTC. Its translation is CASSSTGDVSYNEQFF. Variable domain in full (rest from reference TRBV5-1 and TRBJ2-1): KAGVTQTPRYLIKTRGQQVTLSCSPISGHRSVSWYQQTPGQGLQFLFEYFSETQRNKGNFPGRFSGRQFSNSRSEMNVSTLELGDSALYLCASSSTGDVSYNEQFFGPGTRLTVL.

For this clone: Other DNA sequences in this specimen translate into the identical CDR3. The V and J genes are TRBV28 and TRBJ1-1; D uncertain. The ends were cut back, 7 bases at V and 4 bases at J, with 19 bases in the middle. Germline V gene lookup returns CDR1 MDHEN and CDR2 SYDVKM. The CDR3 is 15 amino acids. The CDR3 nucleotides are TGTGCCAGCACCCCAACGTGGAGGGTTCGCACTGAAGCTTTCTTT. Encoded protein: CASTPTWRVRTEAFF.

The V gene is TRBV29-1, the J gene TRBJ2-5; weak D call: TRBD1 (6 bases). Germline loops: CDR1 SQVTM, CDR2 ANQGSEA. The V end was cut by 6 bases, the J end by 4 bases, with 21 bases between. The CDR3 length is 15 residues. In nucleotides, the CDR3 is TGCAGCGTCTCCACGTGGGGTGGGGGCAGAGAGACCCAGTACTTC. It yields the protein CSVSTWGGGRETQYF. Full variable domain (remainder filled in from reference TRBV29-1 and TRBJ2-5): SAVISQKPSRDICQRGTSLTIQCQVDSQVTMMFWYRQQPGQSLTLIATANQGSEATYESGFVIDKFPISRPNLTFSTLTVSNMSPEDSSIYLCSVSTWGGGRETQYFGPGTRLLVL.

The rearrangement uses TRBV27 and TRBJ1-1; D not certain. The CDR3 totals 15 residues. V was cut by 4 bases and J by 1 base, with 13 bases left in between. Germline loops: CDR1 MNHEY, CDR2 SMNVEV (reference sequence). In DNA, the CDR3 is TGTGCCAGCAGTTCGTGGCAGGTGGCGAACACTGAAGCTTTCTTT. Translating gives CASSSWQVANTEAFF.

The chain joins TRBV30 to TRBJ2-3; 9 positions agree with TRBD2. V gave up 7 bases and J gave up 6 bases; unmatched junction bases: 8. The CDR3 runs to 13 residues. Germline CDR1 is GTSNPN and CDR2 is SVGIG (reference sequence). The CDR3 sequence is CASSASGTDTQYF. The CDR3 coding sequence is TGTGCCTCCTCGGCTAGCGGGACCGATACGCAGTATTTT.

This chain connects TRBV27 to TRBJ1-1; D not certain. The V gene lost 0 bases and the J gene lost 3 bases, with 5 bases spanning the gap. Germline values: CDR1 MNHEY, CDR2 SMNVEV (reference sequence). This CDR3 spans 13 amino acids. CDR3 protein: CASSLSRYTEAFF. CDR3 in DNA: TGTGCCAGCAGTTTATCCAGGTACACTGAAGCTTTCTTT.

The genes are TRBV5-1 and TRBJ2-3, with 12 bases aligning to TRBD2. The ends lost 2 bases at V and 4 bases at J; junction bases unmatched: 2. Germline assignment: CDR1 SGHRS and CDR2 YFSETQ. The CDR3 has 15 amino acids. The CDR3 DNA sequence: TGCGCCAGCAGCTTCCCTAGCGGGAGGGCAGATACGCAGTATTTT. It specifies CASSFPSGRADTQYF. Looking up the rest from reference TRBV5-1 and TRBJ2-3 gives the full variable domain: KAGVTQTPRYLIKTRGQQVTLSCSPISGHRSVSWYQQTPGQGLQFLFEYFSETQRNKGNFPGRFSGRQFSNSRSEMNVSTLELGDSALYLCASSFPSGRADTQYFGPGTRLTVL.

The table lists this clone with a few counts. DNA for the CDR3: TGTGCCAGTAGTATAGGGGGCGCAGGGCTGAACACTGAAGCTTTCTTT. This sequence encodes CASSIGGAGLNTEAFF. This chain uses TRBV19 with TRBJ1-1; tentative D call: TRBD1 (5 bases). Germline V CDR1 and CDR2: LNHDA, SQIVND (reference sequence). The length of the CDR3 is 16 residues. V lost 1 base and J lost 0, with 12 bases in between.

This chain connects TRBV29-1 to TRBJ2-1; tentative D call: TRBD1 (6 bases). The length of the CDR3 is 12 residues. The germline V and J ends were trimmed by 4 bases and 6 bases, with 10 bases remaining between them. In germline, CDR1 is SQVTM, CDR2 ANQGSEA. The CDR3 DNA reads TGCAGCGTTGGAGGACAGTCCAATGAGCAGTTCTTC. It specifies CSVGGQSNEQFF.

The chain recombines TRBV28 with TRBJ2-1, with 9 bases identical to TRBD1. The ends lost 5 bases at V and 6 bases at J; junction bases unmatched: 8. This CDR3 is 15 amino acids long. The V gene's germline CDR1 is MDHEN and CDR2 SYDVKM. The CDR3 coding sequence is TGTGCCAGCAGTCCCCGGGACAGGGTTAGCAATGAGCAGTTCTTC. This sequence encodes CASSPRDRVSNEQFF.

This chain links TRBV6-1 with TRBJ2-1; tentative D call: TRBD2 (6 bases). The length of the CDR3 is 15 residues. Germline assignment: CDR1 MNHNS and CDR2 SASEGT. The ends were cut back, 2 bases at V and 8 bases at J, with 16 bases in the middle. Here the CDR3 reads CASSESAGTGDEQFF. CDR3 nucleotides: TGTGCCAGCAGTGAATCAGCGGGTACGGGGGATGAGCAGTTCTTC.

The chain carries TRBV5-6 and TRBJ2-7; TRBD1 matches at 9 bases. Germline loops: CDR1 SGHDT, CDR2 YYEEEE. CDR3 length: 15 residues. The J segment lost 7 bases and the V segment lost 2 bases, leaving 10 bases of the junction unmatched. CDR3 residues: CASSFGRTGVREQYF. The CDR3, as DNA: TGTGCCAGCAGCTTTGGGAGGACAGGGGTGAGGGAGCAGTACTTC.